These 24 T cell receptor beta chains were all obtained from the same sample, sequenced in a study of cytomegalovirus exposure and HLA in healthy donors. The PCR employed 60 Vbeta primers together with 13 Jbeta primers. Sequencing was performed with immunoSEQ multiplex PCR; in TCRdb, only in-frame clones are kept and a portion is missing. The table shows under 200,000 clones, with around 79% occurring only once. Sequencing used PBMCs. The origin of the receptors is a male donor in good health and CMV-seropositive.

This clone occurred a few times. The CDR3 DNA is TGCGCCAGCAGCTCACGAGGGGCTAGCGGGAGTCTTTACGAGCAGTACTTC. It yields the protein CASSSRGASGSLYEQYF. The chain recombines TRBV5-1 with TRBJ2-7; 10 bases align to TRBD2. Germline trimming cut 3 bases from V and 4 bases from J; bases unmatched to any gene: 13. CDR1 SGHRS and CDR2 YFSETQ come from the germline V gene. This CDR3 has 17 amino acids.

The chain couples TRBV6-5 to TRBJ1-1; D is perhaps TRBD1 (6 bases). This CDR3 is built from 15 residues. Germline CDR1 reads MNHEY; CDR2 reads SVGAGI. V was clipped by 2 bases and J by 7 bases, with 17 bases between them. The CDR3 here is CASSYRSRGLDEAFF. In DNA, the CDR3 is TGTGCCAGCAGTTACCGATCCAGGGGTCTGGATGAAGCTTTCTTT.

The sample holds one count of this clone. V gene TRBV12-5 combines with J gene TRBJ2-3, with 7 bases fitting TRBD2. V dropped 0 bases and J dropped 3; count of bases not matched to a gene: 9. CDR3 length: 17 residues. Germline CDR1 is LGHNT and CDR2 is FRNRAP. CDR3 nucleotide sequence: TGTGCTAGTGGTTTGGTAGCCGGGGGAGGGCGTACAGATACGCAGTATTTT. This gives the protein CASGLVAGGGRTDTQYF. The whole variable domain, remainder taken from reference TRBV12-5 and TRBJ2-3, is DARVTQTPRHKVTEMGQEVTMRCQPILGHNTVFWYRQTMMQGLELLAYFRNRAPLDDSGMPKDRFSAEMPDATLATLKIQPSEPRDSAVYFCASGLVAGGGRTDTQYFGPGTRLTVL.

This rearrangement joins TRBV7-8 to TRBJ2-5, with D tentatively TRBD2 (6 bases). The DNA matches TRBJ2-7 better at its end, which makes the J call doubtful. This CDR3 has 14 residues. Germline CDR1 is SGHVS and CDR2 is FQNEAQ. The CDR3 protein is CASSLGRGFYEQYF. In nucleotides, the CDR3 is TGTGCCAGCAGCTTGGGACGGGGGTTCTACGAGCAGTACTTC.

CDR3 protein: CASSAQGQGNYEQYF. CDR3 DNA: TGTGCCAGCAGTGCACAGGGACAGGGGAACTACGAGCAGTACTTC. The chain joins TRBV6-6 to TRBJ2-7; 10 bases match TRBD1. The germline V gene has CDR1 MNHNY and CDR2 SVGAGI (reference sequence). This CDR3 is 15 amino acids long. V lost 5 bases and J lost 3; bases outside the gene matches: 7.

The CDR3: CASSSGTGAPIRRSDGEQYF. The DNA of the CDR3 is TGTGCCAGCAGTTCCGGGACAGGGGCCCCGATCCGTAGAAGCGACGGCGAGCAGTACTTC. This chain uses TRBV27 with TRBJ2-7, with 10 bases lining up with TRBD1. With V trimmed by 4 bases and J by 6 bases, 24 bases remained unmatched. CDR3 length: 20 amino acids. The V gene's germline CDR1 is MNHEY and CDR2 SMNVEV (reference sequence).

This chain connects TRBV9 to TRBJ1-6, with D possibly being TRBD1 (6 bases). Trimming left V 3 bases short and J 5 bases short, with 18 bases between. There are 17 residues in the CDR3. Germline V gives CDR1 SGDLS, CDR2 YYNGEE. The CDR3 coding sequence is TGTGCCAGCAGCGGGAGGACAGAAAGTTCGGATAATTCACCCCTCCACTTT. Residues: CASSGRTESSDNSPLHF. Looking up the rest from reference TRBV9 and TRBJ1-6 gives the full variable domain: DSGVTQTPKHLITATGQRVTLRCSPRSGDLSVYWYQQSLDQGLQFLIQYYNGEERAKGNILERFSAQQFPDLHSELNLSSLELGDSALYFCASSGRTESSDNSPLHFGNGTRLTVT.

The chain recombines TRBV9 with TRBJ2-2; TRBD1 is a possible D gene (6 bases). V lost 5 bases and J lost 5, with 13 bases in between. CDR3 length equals 14 residues. Per germline, CDR1 SGDLS and CDR2 YYNGEE. In DNA form, the CDR3 reads TGTGCCAGCAGGAATATAGGGGGAACCGGGGAGCTGTTTTTT. It translates to CASRNIGGTGELFF.

The genes are TRBV6-6 and TRBJ1-5; no firm D call. Germline V gene lookup returns CDR1 MNHNY and CDR2 SVGAGI (reference sequence). CDR3 length: 14 residues. The ends were cut back, 6 bases at V and 4 bases at J, with 13 bases in the middle. The CDR3 coding sequence is TGTGCCAGCAGAGCCCCAGGTGAAAATCAGCCCCAGCATTTT. It translates to CASRAPGENQPQHF.

The rearrangement uses TRBV18 and TRBJ2-2; D is unclear. This CDR3 comprises 14 residues. The ends were cut back, 0 bases at V and 5 bases at J, with 7 bases in the middle. From germline, CDR1 is KGHSH and CDR2 LQKENI. The CDR3 nucleotides are TGTGCCAGCTCACCACCGGTCAGGACCGGGGAGCTGTTTTTT. Its protein is CASSPPVRTGELFF.

V usage is TRBV13 and J usage is TRBJ1-2, with D hard to call. The CDR3 is 13 amino acids. Germline V gene data show CDR1 as PRHDT and CDR2 as FYEKMQ (reference sequence). The V end lost 4 bases, the J end lost 0 bases, and 6 bases lay between the germline ends. The CDR3 DNA follows: TGTGCCAGCAGCTCCAGGACTAACTATGGCTACACCTTC. Residues: CASSSRTNYGYTF.

The gene calls are TRBV6-6 and TRBJ2-5; TRBD1 is a possible D gene (5 bases). Germline V gives CDR1 MNHNY, CDR2 SVGAGI (reference sequence). The CDR3 covers 13 residues. V shed 0 bases and J shed 5 bases, with 7 bases lying between them. The CDR3 reads CASSYSRQETQYF. The CDR3 nucleotides read TGTGCCAGCAGTTACTCCAGACAGGAGACCCAGTACTTC.

The V and J genes are TRBV5-4 and TRBJ1-3; D is undetermined. This CDR3 is built from 15 residues. Germline V gene sequence: CDR1 SGHNT, CDR2 YYREEE (reference sequence). Trimming pared 2 bases from V and 6 bases from J, leaving 15 bases between. The CDR3 nucleotides are TGTGCCAGCAGCTTAGTTGGTGAGGGTTCAAACACCATATATTTT. Protein: CASSLVGEGSNTIYF. The whole variable domain, filled in from reference TRBV5-4 and TRBJ1-3, reads ETGVTQSPTHLIKTRGQQVTLRCSSQSGHNTVSWYQQALGQGPQFIFQYYREEENGRGNFPPRFSGLQFPNYSSELNVNALELDDSALYLCASSLVGEGSNTIYFGEGSWLTVV.

V gene TRBV11-2 combines with J gene TRBJ1-2; D not resolved. The CDR3 extends over 14 amino acids. Trimming took 5 bases from V and 4 from J, leaving 14 bases between them. Germline CDR1 is SGHAT and CDR2 is FQNNGV. The CDR3 nucleotides are TGTGCCAGCAGCCCGGTCGGGGAACTCTATGGCTACACCTTC. This gives the protein CASSPVGELYGYTF.

The rearrangement links TRBV19 to TRBJ2-5; D might be TRBD2 (6 bases). The CDR3 length is 13 residues. V was trimmed by 5 bases and J by 5 bases, leaving 12 bases between them. CDR1 and CDR2 (germline): LNHDA, SQIVND (reference sequence). The CDR3 DNA is TGTGCCAGTAGTTCGGGGGTTTTGGAGACCCAGTACTTC. It yields the protein CASSSGVLETQYF.

The chain joins TRBV2 to TRBJ2-3; 13 bases are a match to TRBD2. Germline-derived CDR1 and CDR2 are SNHLY and FYNNEI. The ends lost 9 bases at V and 6 bases at J; junction bases unmatched: 6. The length of the CDR3 is 14 residues. The CDR3 DNA follows: TGTGCCAGGGGGACTAGCGGGATCTCCGATACGCAGTATTTT. This translates into CARGTSGISDTQYF.

The V call is TRBV9, the J call TRBJ2-1; TRBD2 aligns across 8 bases. Germline V gene sequence: CDR1 SGDLS, CDR2 YYNGEE. The CDR3 runs to 14 residues. V dropped 2 bases and J dropped 3; count of bases not matched to a gene: 1. The CDR3 nucleotides read TGTGCCAGCAGCGTCCGGGGGGGCTACAATGAGCAGTTCTTC. Amino acids: CASSVRGGYNEQFF.

The chain recombines TRBV7-2 with TRBJ1-2; D unresolved. This CDR3 is 12 amino acids long. CDR1 SGHTA and CDR2 FQGNSA come from the germline V gene. V was trimmed by 5 bases and J by 8 bases, leaving 12 bases between them. CDR3 sequence: CASSPSRLGYTF. Here the CDR3 DNA reads TGTGCCAGCAGCCCCTCTAGGCTGGGCTACACCTTC. The whole variable domain, remainder taken from reference TRBV7-2 and TRBJ1-2, is GAGVSQSPSNKVTEKGKDVELRCDPISGHTALYWYRQSLGQGLEFLIYFQGNSAPDKSGLPSDRFSAERTGGSVSTLTIQRTQQEDSAVYLCASSPSRLGYTFGSGTRLTVV.

V usage is TRBV9 and J usage is TRBJ1-1; no definite D call. CDR3 length: 16 residues. V lost 0 bases and J lost 6, with 18 bases in between. Germline CDR1 is SGDLS and CDR2 is YYNGEE. The CDR3 DNA sequence: TGTGCCAGCAGCGTAGAAGTAGCCTTATCGGGAGCTGAAGCTTTCTTT. Residues: CASSVEVALSGAEAFF. Combining the CDR3 with reference TRBV9 and TRBJ1-1 gives the whole variable domain DSGVTQTPKHLITATGQRVTLRCSPRSGDLSVYWYQQSLDQGLQFLIQYYNGEERAKGNILERFSAQQFPDLHSELNLSSLELGDSALYFCASSVEVALSGAEAFFGQGTRLTVV.

This clone was seen once. The J gene is TRBJ2-1, the V gene TRBV5-1; 13 bases are shared with TRBD2. Per germline, CDR1 SGHRS and CDR2 YFSETQ. With V trimmed by 2 bases and J by 7 bases, 6 bases remained unmatched. The CDR3 totals 16 residues. CDR3 residues: CASSLLTSGRYNEQFF. In DNA, the CDR3 is TGCGCCAGCAGCTTACTGACTAGCGGGAGGTATAATGAGCAGTTCTTC.

This clone came up a few times. The chain carries TRBV4-3 and TRBJ2-7; D gene uncertain. Trimming removed 1 base from V and 2 bases from J, with 9 bases in between. The CDR3 extends over 14 amino acids. The germline gives CDR1 LGHNA, CDR2 YSLEER. The CDR3 bases are TGCGCCAGCAGCCAAGCCAGGAAACCCTACGAGCAGTACTTC. Amino acid sequence: CASSQARKPYEQYF.

This chain joins TRBV2 and TRBJ2-3, with 8 nucleotides matching TRBD2. Trimming at V came to 6 bases and at J to 0 bases, leaving 8 bases not matched to a gene. This CDR3 is 16 amino acids long. Germline CDR1 SNHLY, CDR2 FYNNEI. The CDR3 loop is CASRATTGGSTDTQYF. In DNA form, the CDR3 reads TGTGCCAGCAGAGCTACGACGGGGGGGAGCACAGATACGCAGTATTTT.

The chain recombines TRBV6-5 with TRBJ2-2, with a tentative D call TRBD2 (6 bases). V dropped 5 bases and J dropped 7 bases, with 17 bases sitting between them. CDR3 length equals 15 residues. In germline, CDR1 is MNHEY, CDR2 SVGAGI. The CDR3 sequence: CASSLGVGGGGELFF. In DNA form, the CDR3 reads TGTGCCAGCAGTCTAGGGGTGGGGGGAGGCGGGGAGCTGTTTTTT.

This chain connects TRBV6-1 to TRBJ2-7; a weak D match, TRBD1 (5 bases). The germline V and J ends were trimmed by 2 bases and 2 bases, with 10 bases remaining between them. The CDR3 totals 14 residues. The germline CDR1 and CDR2 sequences are MNHNS and SASEGT. The CDR3 sequence is CASSEWQGPYEQYF. CDR3 coding DNA: TGTGCCAGCAGTGAATGGCAGGGCCCCTACGAGCAGTACTTC.